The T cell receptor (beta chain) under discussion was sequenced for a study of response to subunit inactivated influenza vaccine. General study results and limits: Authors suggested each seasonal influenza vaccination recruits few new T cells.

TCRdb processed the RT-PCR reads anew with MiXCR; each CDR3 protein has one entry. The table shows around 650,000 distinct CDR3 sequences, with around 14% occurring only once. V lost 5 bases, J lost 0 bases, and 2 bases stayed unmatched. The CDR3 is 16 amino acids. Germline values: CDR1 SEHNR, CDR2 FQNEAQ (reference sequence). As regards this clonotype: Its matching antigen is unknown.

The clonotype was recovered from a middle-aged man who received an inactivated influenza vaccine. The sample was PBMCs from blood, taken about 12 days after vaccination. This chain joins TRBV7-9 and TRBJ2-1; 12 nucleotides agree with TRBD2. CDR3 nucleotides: TGTGCCAGCAGCATGACTAGCGGGAGCTCCTACAATGAGCAGTTCTTC. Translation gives CASSMTSGSSYNEQFF. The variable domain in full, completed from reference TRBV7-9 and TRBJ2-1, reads DTGVSQNPRHKITKRGQNVTFRCDPISEHNRLYWYRQTLGQGPEFLTYFQNEAQLEKSRLLSDRFSAERPKGSFSTLEIQRTEQGDSAMYLCASSMTSGSSYNEQFFGPGTRLTVL.